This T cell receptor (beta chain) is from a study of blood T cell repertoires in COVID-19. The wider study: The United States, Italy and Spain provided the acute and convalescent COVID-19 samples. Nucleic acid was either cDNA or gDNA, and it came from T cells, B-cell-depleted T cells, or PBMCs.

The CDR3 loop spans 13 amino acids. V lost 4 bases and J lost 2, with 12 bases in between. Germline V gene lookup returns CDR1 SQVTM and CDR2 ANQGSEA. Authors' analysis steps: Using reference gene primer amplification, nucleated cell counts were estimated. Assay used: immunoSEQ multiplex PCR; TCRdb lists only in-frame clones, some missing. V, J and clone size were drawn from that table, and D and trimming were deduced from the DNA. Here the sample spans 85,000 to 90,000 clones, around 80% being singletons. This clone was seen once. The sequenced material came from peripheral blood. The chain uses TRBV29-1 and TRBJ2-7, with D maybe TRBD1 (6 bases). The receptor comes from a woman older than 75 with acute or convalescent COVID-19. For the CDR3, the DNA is TGCAGCGTTGGGGGTGGACAGCCCTACGAGCAGTACTTC. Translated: CSVGGGQPYEQYF.